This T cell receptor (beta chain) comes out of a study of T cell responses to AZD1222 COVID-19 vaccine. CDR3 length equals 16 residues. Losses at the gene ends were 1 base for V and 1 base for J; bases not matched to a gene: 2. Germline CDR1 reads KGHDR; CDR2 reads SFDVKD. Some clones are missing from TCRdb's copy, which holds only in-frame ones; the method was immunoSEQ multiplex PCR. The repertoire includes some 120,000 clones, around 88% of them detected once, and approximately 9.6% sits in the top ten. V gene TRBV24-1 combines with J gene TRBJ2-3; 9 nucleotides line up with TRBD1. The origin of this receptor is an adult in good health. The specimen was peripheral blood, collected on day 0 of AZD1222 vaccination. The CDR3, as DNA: TGTGCCACCAGTGATTTAGGGGACAGGGGCACAGATACGCAGTATTTT. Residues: CATSDLGDRGTDTQYF.